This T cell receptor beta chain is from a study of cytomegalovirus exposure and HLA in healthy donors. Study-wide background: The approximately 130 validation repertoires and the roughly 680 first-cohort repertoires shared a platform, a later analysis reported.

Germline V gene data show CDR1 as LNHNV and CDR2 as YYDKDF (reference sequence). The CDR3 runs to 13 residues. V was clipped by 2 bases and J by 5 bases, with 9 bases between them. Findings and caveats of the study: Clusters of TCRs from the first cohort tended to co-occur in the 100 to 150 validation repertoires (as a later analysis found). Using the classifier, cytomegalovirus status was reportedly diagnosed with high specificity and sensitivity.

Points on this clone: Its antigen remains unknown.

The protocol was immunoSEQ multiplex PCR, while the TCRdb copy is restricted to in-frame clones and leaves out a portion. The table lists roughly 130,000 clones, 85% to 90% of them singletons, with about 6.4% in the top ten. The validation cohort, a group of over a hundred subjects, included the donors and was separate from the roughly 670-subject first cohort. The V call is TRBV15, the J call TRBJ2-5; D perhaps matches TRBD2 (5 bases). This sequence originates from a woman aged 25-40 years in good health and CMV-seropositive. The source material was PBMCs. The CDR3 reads CATSRPSLETQYF. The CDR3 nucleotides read TGTGCCACCAGCAGACCTAGCTTGGAGACCCAGTACTTC.